The sequence of this T cell receptor beta chain was determined in a study of post-analysis software for immune sequencing data. Study-wide results and caveats: Five TRBV segments, TRBV5-6, TRBV5-1 and TRBV20-1 among them, were found more frequent in patients than controls.

Unique molecular identifiers were present in the TCR beta cDNA libraries. From approximately 0.95 to 9.8 million T cells, roughly 530,000 cDNA molecules were obtained. A single record per CDR3 protein comes from TCRdb applying MiXCR to the PCR reads. The sample gives about 430,000 distinct CDR3 sequences, roughly 38% of which show up once; 6% to 9% is in the top ten. Concerning this clonotype itself: The target antigen is unknown.

The CDR3 covers 15 residues. Germline loops: CDR1 SGHDN, CDR2 FVKESK. Trimming took off 4 bases at V and 6 bases at J, with 16 bases between the two ends. Sequencing input: blood. The chain links TRBV14 to TRBJ2-1; D is ambiguous. The clonotype originates from a girl aged 2 to 10 with multiple sclerosis. The CDR3 nucleotides are TGTGCCAGCAGCCCCCTCTCGGACCGTCCCAATGAGCAGTTCTTC. Translated: CASSPLSDRPNEQFF.